These 2 T cell receptor beta chains share one sample of origin, sequenced in a study of T cell changes during pregnancy in multiple sclerosis. Clones were read by immunoSEQ multiplex PCR, and TCRdb kept only the in-frame ones, dropping some. This table has 95,000 to 100,000 clones, roughly 94% appearing once. Sequences were derived from peripheral blood, sampled after pregnancy. The receptors here all came from a female donor in good health, enrolled as a control in a pregnancy study.

J is TRBJ2-1 and V is TRBV29-1; no firm D call. Germline values: CDR1 SQVTM, CDR2 ANQGSEA. CDR3 length: 12 residues. The V end was cut by 0 bases, the J end by 13 bases, with 13 bases between. CDR3 sequence (DNA): TGCAGCGTTGAAGATCCCGGCAGAGGACAGTTCTTC. Translated, it gives CSVEDPGRGQFF.

The chain links TRBV19 to TRBJ2-7, with 13 nucleotides matching TRBD2. The length of the CDR3 is 18 residues. Germline assignment: CDR1 LNHDA and CDR2 SQIVND (reference sequence). The V segment lost 6 bases and the J segment 2 bases; nucleotides outside the gene matches: 13. CDR3 region: CASRTGTSGTPPPYEQYF. Written as DNA, the CDR3 is TGTGCCAGTAGGACCGGGACTAGCGGGACTCCTCCGCCCTACGAGCAGTACTTC.